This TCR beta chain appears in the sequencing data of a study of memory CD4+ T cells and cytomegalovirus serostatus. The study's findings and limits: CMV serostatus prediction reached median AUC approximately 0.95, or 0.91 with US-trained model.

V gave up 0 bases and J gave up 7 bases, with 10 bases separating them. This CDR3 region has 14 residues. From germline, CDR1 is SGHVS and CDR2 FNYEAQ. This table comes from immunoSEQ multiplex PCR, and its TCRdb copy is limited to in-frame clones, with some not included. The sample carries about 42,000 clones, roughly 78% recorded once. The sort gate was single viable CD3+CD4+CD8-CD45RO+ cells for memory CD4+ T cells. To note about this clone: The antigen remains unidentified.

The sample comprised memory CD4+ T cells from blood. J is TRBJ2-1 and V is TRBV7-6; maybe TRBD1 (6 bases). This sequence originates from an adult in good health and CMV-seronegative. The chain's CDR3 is CASSLATDRNEQFF. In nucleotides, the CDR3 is TGTGCCAGCAGCTTAGCGACGGACAGAAATGAGCAGTTCTTC.